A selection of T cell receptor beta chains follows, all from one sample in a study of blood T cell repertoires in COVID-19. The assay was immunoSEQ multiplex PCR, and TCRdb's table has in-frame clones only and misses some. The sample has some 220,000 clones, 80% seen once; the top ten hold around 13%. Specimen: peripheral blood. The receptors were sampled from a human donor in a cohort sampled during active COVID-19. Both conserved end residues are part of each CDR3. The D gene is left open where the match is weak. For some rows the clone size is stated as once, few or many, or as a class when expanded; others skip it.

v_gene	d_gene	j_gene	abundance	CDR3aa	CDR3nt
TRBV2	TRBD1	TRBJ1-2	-	CASSELLTGLNGYTF	TGTGCCAGCAGTGAACTTTTGACAGGGTTGAATGGCTACACCTTC
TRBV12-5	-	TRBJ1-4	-	CASALTGNQKLFF	TGTGCTAGTGCCCTGACAGGCAATCAAAAACTGTTTTTT
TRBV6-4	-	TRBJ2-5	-	CASSALPDSQETQYF	TGTGCCAGCAGTGCCCTCCCCGACAGCCAAGAGACCCAGTACTTC
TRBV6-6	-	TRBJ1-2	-	CASRTTAAAGYTF	TGTGCCAGCAGGACGACGGCCGCGGCTGGCTACACCTTC
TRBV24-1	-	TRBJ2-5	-	CATKETAQETQYF	TGTGCCACCAAGGAGACAGCCCAAGAGACCCAGTACTTC
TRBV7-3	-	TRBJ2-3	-	CASSPLGASTDTQYF	TGTGCCAGCAGCCCATTGGGGGCCTCCACAGATACGCAGTATTTT
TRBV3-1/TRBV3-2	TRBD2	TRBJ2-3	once	CASSQDPGTSGRSTDTQYF	TGTGCCAGCAGCCAAGATCCCGGGACTAGCGGGAGGAGCACAGATACGCAGTATTTT
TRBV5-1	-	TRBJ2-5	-	CASSIKGQGETQYF	TGCGCCAGCAGCATAAAGGGGCAGGGAGAGACCCAGTACTTC
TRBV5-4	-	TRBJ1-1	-	CASSPLAGQKSFF	TGTGCCAGCAGCCCGCTTGCCGGACAAAAGTCGTTCTTT
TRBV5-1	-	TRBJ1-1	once	CASSQQVFTEAFF	TGCGCCAGCAGCCAACAGGTGTTCACTGAAGCTTTCTTT
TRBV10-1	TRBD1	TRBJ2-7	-	CASTEDRGRSYEQYF	TGCGCCAGCACTGAGGACAGGGGCAGAAGTTACGAGCAGTACTTC
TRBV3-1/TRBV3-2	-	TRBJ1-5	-	CASSQAGSGGNQPQHF	TGTGCCAGCAGCCAAGCAGGGTCCGGTGGCAATCAGCCCCAGCATTTT
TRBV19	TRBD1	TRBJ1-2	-	CASSRSGTAYGYTF	TGTGCCAGTAGCCGATCCGGGACAGCCTATGGCTACACCTTC
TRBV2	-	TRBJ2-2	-	CASNGDTGELFF	TGTGCCAGCAACGGTGACACCGGGGAGCTGTTTTTT
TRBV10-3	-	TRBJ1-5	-	CAISNRDQPQHF	TGTGCCATCAGTAACAGGGATCAGCCCCAGCATTTT
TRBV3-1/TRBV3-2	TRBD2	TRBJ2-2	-	CASSNSGSTGELFF	TGTGCCAGCAGCAATAGCGGGTCCACCGGGGAGCTGTTTTTT
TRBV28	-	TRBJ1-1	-	CASSWGGWRGNTEAFF	TGTGCCAGCAGTTGGGGAGGGTGGCGAGGGAACACTGAAGCTTTCTTT
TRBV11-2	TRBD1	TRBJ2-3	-	CASSLGARGQGNADTQYF	TGTGCCAGCAGCTTAGGGGCTCGTGGACAGGGGAATGCAGATACGCAGTATTTT
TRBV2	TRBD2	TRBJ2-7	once	CASSPGRGGYEQYF	TGTGCCAGCAGTCCCGGGAGGGGAGGGTACGAGCAGTACTTC
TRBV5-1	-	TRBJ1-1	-	CASSQLGSPGTEAFF	TGCGCCAGCAGCCAGTTAGGTTCCCCGGGGACTGAAGCTTTCTTT
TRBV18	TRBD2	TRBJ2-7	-	CASSPGTSDEQYF	TGTGCCAGCTCGCCCGGGACTAGCGACGAGCAGTACTTC
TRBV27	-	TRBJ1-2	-	CASSSPATWGRRDGYTF	TGTGCCAGCAGTTCCCCCGCGACATGGGGGCGCAGGGATGGCTACACCTTC
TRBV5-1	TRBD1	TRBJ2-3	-	CASSRDSPLDTQYF	TGCGCCAGCAGCCGGGACAGCCCATTAGATACGCAGTATTTT